This section outlines one T cell receptor (beta chain) sequence together with its context. This sample is drawn from a study of blood T cell repertoires in COVID-19. Study information: Sources were T cells, B-cell-depleted T cells, or PBMCs; the material itself was cDNA or gDNA.

The germline V gene encodes CDR1 KGHSH and CDR2 LQKENI. The CDR3 spans 13 residues. Deletions cut 3 bases from V and 6 bases from J, with 11 bases between. As processed by the authors: How many nucleated cells were present was estimated from reference gene primer amplification. Measured with immunoSEQ multiplex PCR; TCRdb has only the in-frame clones, and not every one. That table is the source of V, J and clone size, and D and trimming were worked out from the DNA. This table holds 200,000 to 300,000 clones, roughly 84% found once. The TCR was taken from a man aged 40-49 years who had recovered from COVID-19. Input material: peripheral blood. V usage is TRBV18 and J usage is TRBJ1-2, with D possibly matching TRBD1 (6 bases). For the CDR3, the DNA is TGTGCCAGCTCACCTCTGGGGGCTGATGGCTACACCTTC. It yields the protein CASSPLGADGYTF.